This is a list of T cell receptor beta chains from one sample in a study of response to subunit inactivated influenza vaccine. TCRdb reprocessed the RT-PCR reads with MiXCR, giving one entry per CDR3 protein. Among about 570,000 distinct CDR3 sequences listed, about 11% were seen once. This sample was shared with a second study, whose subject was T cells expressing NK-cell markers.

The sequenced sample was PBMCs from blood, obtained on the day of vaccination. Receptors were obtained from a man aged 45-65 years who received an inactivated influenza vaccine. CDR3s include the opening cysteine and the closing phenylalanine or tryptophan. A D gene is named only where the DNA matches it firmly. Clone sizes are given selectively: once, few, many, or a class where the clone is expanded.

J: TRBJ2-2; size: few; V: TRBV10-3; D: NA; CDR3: CAISENRGSGELFF; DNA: TGTGCCATCAGTGAGAATAGGGGCTCCGGGGAGCTGTTTTTT
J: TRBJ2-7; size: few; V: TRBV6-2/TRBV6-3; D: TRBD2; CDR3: CASSPTSGLRRTYEQYF; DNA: TGTGCCAGCAGTCCGACTAGCGGGTTACGGAGGACCTACGAGCAGTACTTC
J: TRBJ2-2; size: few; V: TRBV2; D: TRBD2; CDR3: CASGRLASGELFF; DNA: TGTGCCAGCGGTAGACTAGCTTCGGGGGAGCTGTTTTTT
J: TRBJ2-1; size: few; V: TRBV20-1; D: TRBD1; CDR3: CSAGDRGDEQFF; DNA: TGCAGTGCTGGGGACAGGGGCGATGAGCAGTTCTTC
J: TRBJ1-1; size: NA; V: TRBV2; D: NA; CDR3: CASILSLVMNTEAFF; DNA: TGTGCCAGCATCCTTTCCTTGGTTATGAACACTGAAGCTTTCTTT
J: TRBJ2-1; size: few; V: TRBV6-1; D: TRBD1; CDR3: CASSKGQGRFSSSYNEQFF; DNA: TGTGCCAGCAGTAAGGGACAGGGAAGGTTCTCCAGCTCCTACAATGAGCAGTTCTTC
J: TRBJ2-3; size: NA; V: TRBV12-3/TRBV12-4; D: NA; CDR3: CASSLQGLLGTSTDTQYF; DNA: TGTGCCAGCAGTTTACAAGGGCTACTCGGCACTAGCACAGATACGCAGTATTTT
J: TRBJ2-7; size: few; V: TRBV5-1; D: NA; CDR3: CASSLVSGAGSHEQYF; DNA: TGCGCCAGCAGCTTGGTTTCTGGGGCAGGTTCCCACGAGCAGTACTTC
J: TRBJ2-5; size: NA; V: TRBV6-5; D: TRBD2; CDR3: CASSYRTAGAGETQYF; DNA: TGTGCCAGCAGTTACCGGACAGCGGGGGCGGGGGAGACCCAGTACTTC
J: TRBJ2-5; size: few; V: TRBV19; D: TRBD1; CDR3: CASSTGQAIQETQYF; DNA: TGTGCCAGTAGTACCGGACAGGCCATCCAAGAGACCCAGTACTTC
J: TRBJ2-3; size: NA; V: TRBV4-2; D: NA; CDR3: CASSQVIAKGTDTQYF; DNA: TGTGCCAGCAGCCAGGTGATTGCAAAGGGCACAGATACGCAGTATTTT
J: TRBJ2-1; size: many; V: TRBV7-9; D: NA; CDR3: CASSLSSNEQFF; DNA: TGTGCCAGCAGCTTATCATCGAATGAGCAGTTCTTC
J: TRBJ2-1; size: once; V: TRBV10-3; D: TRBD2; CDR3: CAISGIAGSSYNEQFF; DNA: TGTGCCATCAGCGGAATAGCGGGGAGCTCCTACAATGAGCAGTTCTTC
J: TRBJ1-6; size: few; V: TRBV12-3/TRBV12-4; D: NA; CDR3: CASRPPGYASPLHF; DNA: TGTGCCAGCAGGCCCCCAGGGTATGCATCACCCCTCCACTTT
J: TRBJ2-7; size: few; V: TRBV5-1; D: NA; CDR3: CASSSGEDPYEQYF; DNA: TGCGCCAGCAGCTCCGGGGAGGACCCCTACGAGCAGTACTTC
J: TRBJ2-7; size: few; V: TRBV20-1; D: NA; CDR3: CSARDLTGTGEQYF; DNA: TGCAGTGCTAGAGATCTAACGGGCACGGGGGAGCAGTACTTC
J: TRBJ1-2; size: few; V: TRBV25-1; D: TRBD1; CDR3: CASSSQPGTGNYGYTF; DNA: TGTGCCAGCAGTAGCCAACCCGGGACAGGGAACTATGGCTACACCTTC
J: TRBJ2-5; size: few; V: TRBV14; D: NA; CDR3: CASSQDLRETQYF; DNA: TGTGCCAGCAGCCAAGATCTACGAGAGACCCAGTACTTC
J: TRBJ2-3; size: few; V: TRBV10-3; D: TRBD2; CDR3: CAIKSGGAPDTQYF; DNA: TGTGCCATCAAGAGCGGGGGGGCCCCAGATACGCAGTATTTT
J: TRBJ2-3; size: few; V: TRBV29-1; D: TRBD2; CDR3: CSDGLAGGLNTDTQYF; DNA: TGCAGCGACGGACTAGCGGGAGGGCTCAACACAGATACGCAGTATTTT
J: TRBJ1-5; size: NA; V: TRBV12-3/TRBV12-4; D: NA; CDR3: CASSPGENQPQHF; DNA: TGTGCCAGCAGCCCCGGCGAGAATCAGCCCCAGCATTTT
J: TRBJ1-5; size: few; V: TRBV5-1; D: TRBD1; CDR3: CASSEMTGGNQPQHF; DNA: TGCGCCAGCAGCGAAATGACAGGGGGCAATCAGCCCCAGCATTTT
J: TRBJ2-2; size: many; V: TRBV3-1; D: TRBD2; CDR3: CASRLLGLAGENTGELFF; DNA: TGTGCCAGCAGGCTACTTGGACTAGCGGGAGAGAACACCGGGGAGCTGTTTTTT
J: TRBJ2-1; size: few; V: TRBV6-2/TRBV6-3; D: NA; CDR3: CASSYPGGKEQFF; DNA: TGTGCCAGCAGCTACCCTGGGGGGAAAGAGCAGTTCTTC
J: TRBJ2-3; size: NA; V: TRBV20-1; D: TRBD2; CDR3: CSARAPSGITDTQYF; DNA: TGCAGTGCTAGAGCTCCTAGCGGCATCACAGATACGCAGTATTTT
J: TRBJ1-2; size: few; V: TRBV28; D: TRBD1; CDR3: CASTPGTGRGHGYTF; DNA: TGTGCCAGCACCCCGGGGACAGGAAGGGGGCATGGCTACACCTTC
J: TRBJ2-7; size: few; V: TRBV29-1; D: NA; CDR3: CSIGAGYEQYF; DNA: TGCAGCATCGGGGCGGGGTACGAGCAGTACTTC
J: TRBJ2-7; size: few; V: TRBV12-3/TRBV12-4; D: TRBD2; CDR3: CASSLVLAGGPYEQYF; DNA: TGTGCCAGCAGTTTAGTCCTAGCGGGAGGGCCCTACGAGCAGTACTTC